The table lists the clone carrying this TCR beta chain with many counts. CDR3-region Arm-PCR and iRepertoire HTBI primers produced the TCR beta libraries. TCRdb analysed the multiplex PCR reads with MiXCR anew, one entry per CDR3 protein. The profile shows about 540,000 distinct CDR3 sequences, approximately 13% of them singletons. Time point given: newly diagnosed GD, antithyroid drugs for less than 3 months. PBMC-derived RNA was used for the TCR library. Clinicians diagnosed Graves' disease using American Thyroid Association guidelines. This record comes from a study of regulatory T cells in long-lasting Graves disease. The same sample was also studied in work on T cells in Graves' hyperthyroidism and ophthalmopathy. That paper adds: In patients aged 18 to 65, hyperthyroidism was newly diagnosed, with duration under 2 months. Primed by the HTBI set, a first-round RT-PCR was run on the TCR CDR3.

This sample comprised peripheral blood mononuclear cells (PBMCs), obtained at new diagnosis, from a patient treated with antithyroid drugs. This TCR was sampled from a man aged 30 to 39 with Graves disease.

CDR3 nucleotides: TGTGCCAGCAGTAAAATTCCGGGCTACACCTTC. Protein: CASSKIPGYTF. V gene TRBV12-3 or TRBV12-4 combines with J gene TRBJ1-2; D is unclear. The CDR3 extends over 11 amino acids. Between the trimmed V and J ends, which lost 5 bases and 8 bases, there was a span of 9 bases.